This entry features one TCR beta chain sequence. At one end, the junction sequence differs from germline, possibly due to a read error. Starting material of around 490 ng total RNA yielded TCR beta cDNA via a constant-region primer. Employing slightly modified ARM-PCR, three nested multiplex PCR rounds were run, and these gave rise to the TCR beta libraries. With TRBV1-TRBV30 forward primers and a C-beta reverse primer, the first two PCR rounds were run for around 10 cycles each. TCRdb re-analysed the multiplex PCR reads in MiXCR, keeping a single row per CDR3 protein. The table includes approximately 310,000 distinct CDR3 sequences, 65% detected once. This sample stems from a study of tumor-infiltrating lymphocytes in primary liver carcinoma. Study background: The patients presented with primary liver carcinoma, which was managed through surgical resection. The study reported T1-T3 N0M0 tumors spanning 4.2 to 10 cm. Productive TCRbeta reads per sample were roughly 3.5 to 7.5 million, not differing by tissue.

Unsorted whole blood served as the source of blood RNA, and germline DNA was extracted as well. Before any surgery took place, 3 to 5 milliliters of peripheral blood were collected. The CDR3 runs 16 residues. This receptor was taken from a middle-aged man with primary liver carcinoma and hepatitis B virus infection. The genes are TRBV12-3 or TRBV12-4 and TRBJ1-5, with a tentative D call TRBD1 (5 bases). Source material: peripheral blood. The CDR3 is CASSLGRGRDNQTQHF. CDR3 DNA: TGTGCCAGCAGTTTAGGCCGGGGCAGGGATAATCAGACCCAGCATTTT.